This T cell receptor (beta chain) was documented in a study of CD8 T cells in ankylosing spondylitis. V shed 1 base and J shed 4 bases, with 7 bases lying between them. The CDR3 runs to 14 residues. The germline V gene has CDR1 LNHNV and CDR2 YYDKDF (reference sequence). Study-wide points: Seven or eight highly homologous variants made up a TCR beta motif, and this motif appeared characteristic of ankylosing spondylitis blood.

This clonotype was detected ten times or more. What it recognizes is unknown. Quantitative 5'-RACE with molecular barcodes produced the TCR beta libraries. MiXCR, run by TCRdb on the 5' RACE reads, gives a single entry per CDR3 protein. This sample has 450,000 to 550,000 distinct CDR3 sequences, with approximately 5% found just once. This TCR derives from a male donor with ankylosing spondylitis. Sample: blood, either unsorted or a sorted T cell fraction (not recorded which). The chain employs TRBV15 and TRBJ2-2; D is undetermined. CDR3 sequence reads: CATSRGWGTGELFF. DNA for the CDR3: TGTGCCACCAGCAGAGGATGGGGCACCGGGGAGCTGTTTTTT.